Presented here are 3 T cell receptor beta chains from one specimen sequenced in a study of shared clonotypes between healthy human individuals. Here immunoSEQ multiplex PCR was the method, and the copy in TCRdb shows in-frame clones only, minus some. The repertoire consists of 1,100,000 or so clones, with around 78% occurring once and the leading ten covering approximately 0.5%. Sequenced: memory CD4+ T cells from PBMCs. The sample's subset: CD45RA-negative fraction. The source is a man younger than 35 in good health. Some clones in this sample may be carry-over from other donors' samples.

This clone was found a few times. The V and J genes are TRBV11-2 and TRBJ1-2; D is possibly TRBD1 (6 bases). The CDR3 loop spans 12 amino acids. Germline CDR1 reads SGHAT; CDR2 reads FQNNGV. V was shortened by 8 bases and J by 3 bases, with 10 bases between the two germline ends. This CDR3 reads CASGRTDYGYTF. CDR3 bases: TGTGCCAGCGGCAGGACAGACTATGGCTACACCTTC. Full variable domain (outside the CDR3, taken from reference TRBV11-2 and TRBJ1-2): EAGVAQSPRYKIIEKRQSVAFWCNPISGHATLYWYQQILGQGPKLLIQFQNNGVVDDSQLPKDRFSAERLKGVDSTLKIQPAKLEDSAVYLCASGRTDYGYTFGSGTRLTVV.

This clone was observed at least ten times. The chain couples TRBV6-1 to TRBJ1-5; 7 bases are shared with TRBD1. CDR1 MNHNS and CDR2 SASEGT come from the germline V gene. After removal of 0 bases from V and 11 bases from J, the junction contained 4 bases not matched to a gene. This CDR3 has 13 residues. The CDR3 DNA reads TGTGCCAGCAGTGAAGCGCTGACAGGGTCCCAGCATTTT. It yields the protein CASSEALTGSQHF.

CDR3 loop: CASSVGQIYQETQYF. The CDR3 DNA sequence: TGCGCCAGCAGCGTAGGACAGATTTACCAAGAGACCCAGTACTTC. V is TRBV5-1 and J is TRBJ2-5; maybe TRBD1 (6 bases). Trimming left V 4 bases short and J 0 bases short, with 13 bases between. CDR1 is SGHRS and CDR2 is YFSETQ in the germline V gene. CDR3 length equals 15 residues.